The 12 T cell receptor beta chains below all came from one sample that was sequenced in a study of beta chain features in type 1 diabetes. These TCRs are of unknown antigen specificity. Isolated RNA was reverse transcribed in full, so expressed TCRB transcripts were sequenced. Sequencing was performed with immunoSEQ multiplex PCR; in TCRdb, only in-frame clones are kept and a portion is missing. The sample includes 600,000 to 700,000 clones, 9.5% to 15% of them seen just once. Overall study findings and caveats: People with Type 1 diabetes carried modestly yet significantly shorter TCRB CDR3s in all four CD4+ subsets.

Sample: naive CD4+ T cells from blood. The receptor set was obtained from a man between 25 and 39 years old with type 1 diabetes.

This clone was seen a handful of times. The chain links TRBV7-9 to TRBJ2-5, with D uncertain. CDR1 is SEHNR, CDR2 FQNEAQ, per germline (reference sequence). This CDR3 is 11 amino acids long. V dropped 7 bases and J dropped 5 bases, with 8 bases sitting between them. The chain's CDR3 is CASTPGETQYF. The CDR3 DNA follows: TGTGCCAGCACCCCCGGCGAGACCCAGTACTTC.

J is TRBJ1-4 and V is TRBV2; D gene unclear. This CDR3 region has 13 residues. Germline values: CDR1 SNHLY, CDR2 FYNNEI. V was pared by 7 bases and J by 7 bases, with 13 bases between. The CDR3 DNA reads as TGTGCCAGCAACCAAGACGCTACTGAAAAACTGTTTTTT. It specifies CASNQDATEKLFF.

J is TRBJ2-3 and V is TRBV6-5, with 8 bases that match TRBD2. This CDR3 has 16 residues. V was pared by 0 bases and J by 7 bases, with 9 bases of the junction left unmatched. Germline loops: CDR1 MNHEY, CDR2 SVGAGI. CDR3 DNA sequence: TGTGCCAGCAGTTACTCGTTCCGGGGGGGCTTGAATACGCAGTATTTT. This gives the protein CASSYSFRGGLNTQYF.

This clone was detected only a few times. The chain combines TRBV19 with TRBJ1-2; D not resolved. The V gene's germline CDR1 is LNHDA and CDR2 SQIVND (reference sequence). V was trimmed by 6 bases and J by 6 bases, leaving 14 bases between them. This CDR3 is 13 amino acids long. DNA for the CDR3: TGTGCCAGTAGGCAGCGGGGTACCCATGGCTACACCTTC. This codes for CASRQRGTHGYTF.

Points on this clone: Different DNA sequences within this sample yield the same CDR3. This chain connects TRBV5-1 to TRBJ2-2, with D tentatively TRBD1 (5 bases). The CDR3 loop spans 15 amino acids. Germline V CDR1 and CDR2: SGHRS, YFSETQ. Trimming took off 0 bases at V and 1 base at J, with 7 bases between the two ends. In nucleotides, the CDR3 is TGCGCCAGCAGCTTGGGCAGGGAGAACACCGGGGAGCTGTTTTTT. Translated: CASSLGRENTGELFF.

This clone has a handful of counts. The chain joins TRBV9 to TRBJ1-2; 8 nucleotides match TRBD1. Germline V gene sequence: CDR1 SGDLS, CDR2 YYNGEE. Trimming at V came to 3 bases and at J to 1 base, leaving 5 bases not matched to a gene. The CDR3 is 15 amino acids. This CDR3 is CASSERDRINYGYTF. The CDR3 DNA reads as TGTGCCAGCAGCGAACGGGACAGGATTAACTATGGCTACACCTTC.

This clone is a singleton in its sample. The rearrangement uses TRBV25-1 and TRBJ1-6; 8 bases are a match to TRBD1. CDR3 length: 14 amino acids. After removal of 6 bases from V and 8 bases from J, the junction contained 6 bases not matched to a gene. Germline V gene lookup returns CDR1 MGHDK and CDR2 SYGVNS. The chain's CDR3 is CASRRTGIDSPLHF. The CDR3 DNA sequence: TGTGCCAGCAGGAGGACAGGGATTGATTCACCCCTCCACTTT.

This clone was observed a handful of times. V usage is TRBV27 and J usage is TRBJ2-3; D may be TRBD1 or TRBD2 (6 bases each). Germline CDR1 reads MNHEY; CDR2 reads SMNVEV (reference sequence). Trimming cost V 11 bases and J 6 bases, with 21 bases left between them. This CDR3 spans 14 amino acids. The CDR3 sequence: CAAKGAGGADTQYF. As DNA, the CDR3 is TGTGCCGCCAAGGGAGCCGGGGGCGCGGATACGCAGTATTTT.

This chain links TRBV11-2 with TRBJ2-7; D uncertain. V dropped 5 bases and J dropped 7 bases, with 12 bases sitting between them. Germline-derived CDR1 and CDR2 are SGHAT and FQNNGV. The CDR3 has 12 amino acids. The CDR3: CASSTPSGEQYF. CDR3 sequence (DNA): TGTGCCAGCAGCACACCTTCGGGTGAGCAGTACTTC.

This clone turned up a few times. V and J are TRBV28 and TRBJ2-7; TRBD1 matches at 8 bases. Losses at the gene ends were 5 bases for V and 5 bases for J; bases not matched to a gene: 17. CDR1 and CDR2 (germline): MDHEN, SYDVKM. The CDR3 has 17 amino acids. In DNA, the CDR3 is TGTGCCAGCAGTCTCCCTTCAGGGGGCGCAAACCCCCACGAGCAGTACTTC. Protein: CASSLPSGGANPHEQYF.

This clone has more than one count but fewer than ten. The chain joins TRBV30 to TRBJ2-7, with TRBD2 matching 8 bases. The CDR3 runs 13 residues. The V gene end was trimmed by 0 bases and the J gene end by 3 bases; junction bases not matched to a gene: 1. Germline V gives CDR1 GTSNPN, CDR2 SVGIG (reference sequence). Here the CDR3 reads CAWSVGLVYEQYF. The DNA for the CDR3 is TGTGCCTGGAGTGTGGGACTAGTCTACGAGCAGTACTTC.

This clone was observed a few times. The genes are TRBV25-1 and TRBJ2-5, with 9 bases fitting TRBD1. The DNA matches TRBJ2-7 better at its end, which makes the J call doubtful. This CDR3 has 13 residues. CDR1 is MGHDK and CDR2 is SYGVNS in the germline V gene. CDR3 sequence (DNA): TGTGCCAGCAGAAGGACAGGGGCCTACGAGCAGTACTTC. Translated, it gives CASRRTGAYEQYF.